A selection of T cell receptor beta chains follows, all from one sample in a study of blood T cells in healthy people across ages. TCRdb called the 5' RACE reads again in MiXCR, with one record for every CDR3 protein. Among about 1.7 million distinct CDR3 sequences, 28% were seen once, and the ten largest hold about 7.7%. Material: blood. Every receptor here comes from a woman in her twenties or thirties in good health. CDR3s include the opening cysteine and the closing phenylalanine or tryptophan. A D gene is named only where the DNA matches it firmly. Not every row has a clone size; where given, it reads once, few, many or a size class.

CDR3: CASSAGTEAFF; DNA: TGTGCCAGCAGCGCCGGTACTGAAGCTTTCTTT; D: -; size: many; J: TRBJ1-1; V: TRBV12-3/TRBV12-4
CDR3: CASSSRTGDKPQHF; DNA: TGTGCCAGCAGCTCCCGGACAGGGGATAAGCCCCAGCATTTT; D: TRBD1; size: -; J: TRBJ1-5; V: TRBV7-2
CDR3: CASSRVLAASSYNEQFF; DNA: TGCGCCAGCAGCAGAGTCCTAGCCGCGAGCTCCTACAATGAGCAGTTCTTC; D: -; size: -; J: TRBJ2-1; V: TRBV5-1
CDR3: CASSPLFRLALAYEQYF; DNA: TGTGCCAGCAGTCCTCTCTTCCGTCTTGCTCTTGCCTACGAGCAGTACTTC; D: -; size: many; J: TRBJ2-7; V: TRBV28
CDR3: CASSSSGRNEQFF; DNA: TGTGCCAGCAGTAGTAGCGGACGCAATGAGCAGTTCTTC; D: -; size: many; J: TRBJ2-1; V: TRBV7-2
CDR3: CASSPAAGSGEQYF; DNA: TGTGCCAGCAGTCCCGCAGCGGGAAGCGGAGAGCAGTACTTC; D: TRBD2; size: many; J: TRBJ2-7; V: TRBV12-3/TRBV12-4
CDR3: CASSVGLAAQYF; DNA: TGTGCCAGCAGCGTTGGACTAGCGGCGCAGTATTTT; D: TRBD2; size: -; J: TRBJ2-3; V: TRBV9
CDR3: CASRISGGPYNEQFF; DNA: TGTGCCAGCAGAATTAGCGGGGGGCCCTACAATGAGCAGTTCTTC; D: TRBD2; size: -; J: TRBJ2-1; V: TRBV7-3
CDR3: CASSPRGLAGGESYEQYF; DNA: TGTGCCAGCAGCCCTCGGGGGCTAGCGGGAGGGGAGTCCTACGAGCAGTACTTC; D: TRBD2; size: many; J: TRBJ2-7; V: TRBV27
CDR3: CASSFGTGGQWETQYF; DNA: TGTGCCAGCAGTTTCGGGACAGGGGGCCAGTGGGAGACCCAGTACTTC; D: TRBD1; size: -; J: TRBJ2-5; V: TRBV28
CDR3: CASSPGRVAGGREQYF; DNA: TGTGCCAGCAGTCCCGGTCGGGTAGCGGGAGGCCGGGAGCAGTACTTC; D: TRBD2; size: -; J: TRBJ2-7; V: TRBV12-3/TRBV12-4
CDR3: CASSYSPPAGGIYNEQFF; DNA: TGTGCCAGCAGTTACTCCCCGCCAGCGGGAGGAATTTACAATGAGCAGTTCTTC; D: TRBD2; size: many; J: TRBJ2-1; V: TRBV6-5
CDR3: CASSLGGPGSTEAFF; DNA: TGTGCCAGCAGTTTGGGGGGCCCAGGGAGCACTGAAGCTTTCTTT; D: -; size: few; J: TRBJ1-1; V: TRBV12-3/TRBV12-4
CDR3: CSASPGPPNEQFF; DNA: TGCAGTGCTAGCCCGGGGCCCCCCAATGAGCAGTTCTTC; D: -; size: many; J: TRBJ2-1; V: TRBV20-1
CDR3: CATSRVTRQGDCIAKNIQYF; DNA: TGTGCCACCAGCAGAGTAACACGGCAGGGGGATTGTATAGCCAAAAACATTCAGTACTTC; D: TRBD1; size: -; J: TRBJ2-4; V: TRBV15
CDR3: CASSLQLQSSYEQYF; DNA: TGTGCCAGCAGTTTACAACTCCAGAGCTCCTACGAGCAGTACTTC; D: -; size: -; J: TRBJ2-7; V: TRBV27
CDR3: CASSYTGGGADEQFF; DNA: TGTGCCAGCAGTTACACCGGCGGGGGGGCCGATGAGCAGTTCTTC; D: TRBD2; size: few; J: TRBJ2-1; V: TRBV6-6
CDR3: CASSEADGGYEQYF; DNA: TGTGCCAGCAGCGAAGCGGACGGGGGCTACGAGCAGTACTTC; D: -; size: -; J: TRBJ2-7; V: TRBV9
CDR3: CASSLPGQLTNEQFF; DNA: TGTGCCAGCAGCCTACCGGGACAGCTAACCAATGAGCAGTTCTTC; D: TRBD1; size: many; J: TRBJ2-1; V: TRBV5-6
CDR3: CASGGRILAVSYNEQFF; DNA: TGCGCCAGCGGCGGGCGGATTCTAGCGGTATCCTACAATGAGCAGTTCTTC; D: TRBD2; size: -; J: TRBJ2-1; V: TRBV5-1
CDR3: CAWGYGNYGYTF; DNA: TGTGCCTGGGGATACGGGAACTATGGCTACACCTTC; D: -; size: few; J: TRBJ1-2; V: TRBV30
CDR3: CASSLIRRSGANVLTF; DNA: TGTGCCAGCAGCTTAATTCGGCGCTCTGGGGCCAACGTCCTGACTTTC; D: -; size: -; J: TRBJ2-6; V: TRBV5-6
CDR3: CSASHSSYEQYF; DNA: TGCAGTGCTAGTCATAGCTCCTACGAGCAGTACTTC; D: -; size: few; J: TRBJ2-7; V: TRBV20-1
CDR3: CASSYRPGGRNEKLFF; DNA: TGTGCCAGCAGTTACCGGCCGGGGGGCCGTAATGAAAAACTGTTTTTT; D: -; size: once; J: TRBJ1-4; V: TRBV6-5
CDR3: CATVSGLNNEQYF; DNA: TGTGCCACCGTGTCGGGGCTCAACAATGAGCAGTACTTC; D: -; size: -; J: TRBJ2-5; V: TRBV24-1
CDR3: CSARTGGTAAYEQYF; DNA: TGCAGTGCTCGAACCGGCGGGACAGCTGCCTACGAGCAGTACTTC; D: -; size: -; J: TRBJ2-7; V: TRBV20-1
CDR3: CASGSGIADTRYF; DNA: TGTGCCAGCGGTTCCGGGATCGCAGATACGCGGTATTTT; D: -; size: few; J: TRBJ2-3; V: TRBV7-7
CDR3: CASSRGTDNYGYTF; DNA: TGCGCCAGCAGTCGGGGCACCGATAACTATGGCTACACCTTC; D: -; size: -; J: TRBJ1-2; V: TRBV10-2
CDR3: CASVGGQRNGYTF; DNA: TGTGCCAGCGTTGGGGGGCAGAGGAATGGCTACACCTTC; D: -; size: -; J: TRBJ1-2; V: TRBV12-3/TRBV12-4
CDR3: CASSLGWVVADTQYF; DNA: TGTGCCAGCAGTTTAGGGTGGGTAGTAGCAGATACGCAGTATTTT; D: -; size: -; J: TRBJ2-3; V: TRBV28
CDR3: CSVVMGLSYEQYF; DNA: TGCAGCGTTGTCATGGGACTGTCCTACGAGCAGTACTTC; D: -; size: few; J: TRBJ2-7; V: TRBV29-1
CDR3: CASSLIGRVTDTQYF; DNA: TGTGCCAGCAGCTTAATTGGCAGGGTCACAGATACGCAGTATTTT; D: -; size: -; J: TRBJ2-3; V: TRBV7-9
CDR3: CASSLFPGQGRGEQYF; DNA: TGTGCCAGCAGCTTGTTTCCGGGACAGGGACGTGGGGAGCAGTACTTC; D: TRBD1; size: -; J: TRBJ2-7; V: TRBV5-5
CDR3: CAILSGRGDNEQYF; DNA: TGTGCCATCTTATCCGGGAGAGGGGACAATGAGCAGTACTTC; D: -; size: few; J: TRBJ2-5; V: TRBV10-3
CDR3: CASSAYGRYNEQFF; DNA: TGTGCCAGCAGTGCGTACGGTCGCTACAATGAGCAGTTCTTC; D: -; size: few; J: TRBJ2-1; V: TRBV7-2
CDR3: CAWSLGTSGSYEQYF; DNA: TGTGCCTGGAGTCTCGGGACTAGCGGGTCCTACGAGCAGTACTTC; D: TRBD2; size: few; J: TRBJ2-7; V: TRBV30
CDR3: CASSSVGLGAFF; DNA: TGTGCCAGCTCCTCAGTGGGCCTGGGGGCTTTCTTT; D: -; size: -; J: TRBJ1-1; V: TRBV6-5
CDR3: CASSMGQGVGAYGYTF; DNA: TGTGCCAGCAGCATGGGACAGGGGGTAGGAGCCTATGGCTACACCTTC; D: TRBD1; size: many; J: TRBJ1-2; V: TRBV12-3/TRBV12-4
CDR3: CASSQEYPREPKLFF; DNA: TGCGCCAGCAGCCAAGAGTATCCGCGTGAACCGAAGCTTTTCTTT; D: -; size: few; J: TRBJ1-1; V: TRBV4-1
CDR3: CSARGGNSNQPQHF; DNA: TGCAGTGCTAGAGGCGGAAATAGCAATCAGCCCCAGCATTTT; D: -; size: -; J: TRBJ1-5; V: TRBV20-1
CDR3: CSGDRDIRNTEAFF; DNA: TGCAGCGGCGATAGGGACATTAGGAACACTGAAGCTTTCTTT; D: -; size: -; J: TRBJ1-1; V: TRBV29-1
CDR3: CASSLDRPPSEQYF; DNA: TGCGCCAGCAGCTTGGATAGGCCTCCATCCGAGCAGTACTTC; D: -; size: few; J: TRBJ2-7; V: TRBV5-1
CDR3: CASSQEQGRGTGAFF; DNA: TGCGCCAGCAGCCAAGAACAGGGTAGGGGGACAGGAGCTTTCTTT; D: TRBD1; size: once; J: TRBJ1-1; V: TRBV4-3
CDR3: CASSRGPKGETQYF; DNA: TGTGCCAGCTCACGAGGACCCAAGGGAGAGACCCAGTACTTC; D: -; size: many; J: TRBJ2-5; V: TRBV18
CDR3: CASSLGPEGGGYTF; DNA: TGCGCCAGCAGCTTGGGACCGGAGGGGGGTGGCTACACCTTC; D: -; size: few; J: TRBJ1-2; V: TRBV5-1
CDR3: CASRRQLSGANVLTF; DNA: TGTGCCAGCAGGAGACAGCTCTCTGGGGCCAACGTCCTGACTTTC; D: -; size: many; J: TRBJ2-6; V: TRBV7-2
CDR3: CATGEREGPGTDTQYF; DNA: TGTGCCACAGGGGAGCGGGAGGGTCCGGGAACAGATACGCAGTATTTT; D: TRBD2; size: once; J: TRBJ2-3; V: TRBV10-3
CDR3: CASSSSSGELFF; DNA: TGTGCCAGCAGCTCTAGTTCCGGGGAGCTGTTTTTT; D: -; size: -; J: TRBJ2-2; V: TRBV5-5
CDR3: CSVGASGSSYNEQFF; DNA: TGCAGCGTGGGGGCTAGCGGGAGCTCCTACAATGAGCAGTTCTTC; D: TRBD2; size: few; J: TRBJ2-1; V: TRBV29-1
CDR3: CATSARQGAYGYTF; DNA: TGTGCCACCAGTGCTAGACAGGGAGCCTATGGCTACACCTTC; D: TRBD1; size: -; J: TRBJ1-2; V: TRBV24-1
CDR3: CSASWDTEDHIEAFF; DNA: TGCAGTGCTAGTTGGGACACCGAGGATCACATTGAAGCTTTCTTT; D: -; size: -; J: TRBJ1-1; V: TRBV20-1
CDR3: CASSLEGTGNYGYTF; DNA: TGTGCCAGCAGCTTAGAAGGGACAGGGAACTATGGCTACACCTTC; D: TRBD1; size: many; J: TRBJ1-2; V: TRBV7-2
CDR3: CSAPWTSGVYNEQFF; DNA: TGCAGTGCTCCATGGACTAGCGGGGTATACAATGAGCAGTTCTTC; D: TRBD2; size: -; J: TRBJ2-1; V: TRBV20-1
CDR3: CASSSGRNTDTQYF; DNA: TGTGCCAGCTCCAGCGGACGGAACACAGATACGCAGTATTTT; D: -; size: few; J: TRBJ2-3; V: TRBV11-1
CDR3: CASSIRSGQRNYGYTF; DNA: TGCGCCAGCAGCATACGTTCGGGACAGAGAAACTATGGCTACACCTTC; D: TRBD1; size: -; J: TRBJ1-2; V: TRBV5-1
CDR3: CASSWAQANYGYTF; DNA: TGCGCCAGCAGCTGGGCCCAGGCTAACTATGGCTACACCTTC; D: -; size: -; J: TRBJ1-2; V: TRBV5-1
CDR3: CACSVELDTQYF; DNA: TGTGCCTGCAGCGTAGAGTTGGATACGCAGTATTTT; D: -; size: -; J: TRBJ2-3; V: TRBV9
CDR3: CASSDGLAGDIQYF; DNA: TGTGCCAGCAGCGACGGACTAGCAGGGGACATTCAGTACTTC; D: TRBD2; size: few; J: TRBJ2-4; V: TRBV9